This T cell receptor beta chain was found in a study of blood T cell repertoires in COVID-19. Study as a whole: Nucleic acid was either cDNA or gDNA, and it came from T cells, B-cell-depleted T cells, or PBMCs.

In the original workflow: Counts of nucleated cells, estimated from reference gene primer amplification, were obtained. Measured with immunoSEQ multiplex PCR; TCRdb has only the in-frame clones, and not every one. V and J calls and clone size come straight from that table; D and trimming were deduced from the DNA. The sample lists about 200,000 clones; about three quarters were seen once. The receptor comes from a woman in her 70s with acute or convalescent COVID-19. Sequencing was carried out using peripheral blood.

The CDR3 nucleotides are TGTGCCACCAGTGACCCTCGACAGGGCACCAACACCGGGGAGCTGTTTTTT. Its protein is CATSDPRQGTNTGELFF. The gene calls are TRBV24-1 and TRBJ2-2; 7 nucleotides agree with TRBD1. This CDR3 is built from 17 residues. Losses at the gene ends were 4 bases for V and 2 bases for J; bases not matched to a gene: 9. Germline V gene lookup returns CDR1 KGHDR and CDR2 SFDVKD.